This TCR beta chain was profiled in a study of OX40 agonist ivuxolimab in advanced cancers. On this clone: Its matching antigen is unknown.

Peripheral blood came from all dose cohorts at three timepoints. V shed 0 bases and J shed 0 bases, with 4 bases lying between them. Germline V CDR1 and CDR2: SGDLS, YYNGEE. This CDR3 contains 14 residues. Sequencing was performed with immunoSEQ multiplex PCR; in TCRdb, only in-frame clones are kept and a portion is missing. The data hold some 86,000 clones, with 85% to 90% observed a single time. General study results and limits: Clonal expansion from baseline to week 6 occurred in both CD4+ and CD8+ T cells. Among patients with partial responses at 0.1-3.0 mg/kg, clonal expansion was among the lowest.

The chain links TRBV9 to TRBJ1-3; the D is unclear. Material: CD4+ or CD8+ T cells sorted from blood, obtained in a trial of the OX40 agonist ivuxolimab. The sequence was collected from an adult with an advanced solid tumor such as melanoma, head and neck, liver or kidney cancer. The CDR3 reads CASSVGSSGNTIYF. CDR3 bases: TGTGCCAGCAGCGTAGGAAGCTCTGGAAACACCATATATTTT.